What follows are 16 T cell receptor beta chains derived from one specimen sequenced in a study of regulatory T cells in long-lasting Graves disease. To make TCR beta libraries, researchers used iRepertoire HTBI primers and Arm-PCR of CDR3 regions. TCRdb used MiXCR to reprocess the multiplex PCR reads, holding one entry per CDR3 protein. The sample lists a few hundred thousand distinct CDR3 sequences; about a sixth were seen once. Time point here: newly diagnosed GD, antithyroid drugs for less than 3 months. The TCR library was made from RNA extracted from PBMCs. These same data were also listed under a study on T cells in Graves' hyperthyroidism and ophthalmopathy.

This specimen consisted of peripheral blood mononuclear cells (PBMCs), obtained at new diagnosis, from a patient treated with antithyroid drugs. Receptors originate from a woman aged 18-30 years with Graves disease.

V gene TRBV7-9 combines with J gene TRBJ2-5, with a possible D match to TRBD2 (5 bases). The CDR3 runs 15 residues. Germline CDR1 and CDR2: SEHNR and FQNEAQ (reference sequence). The V end lost 2 bases, the J end lost 1 base, and 11 bases lay between the germline ends. In nucleotides, the CDR3 is TGTGCCAGCAGCTTAACCCGAGAGGGCCAAGAGACCCAGTACTTC. It encodes CASSLTREGQETQYF.

Notes on this clonotype: This likely stems from a read error, as it lies one base from a far larger clone. The V and J genes are TRBV11-1 and TRBJ2-3, with a tentative D call TRBD2 (7 bases). The J call could be wrong; TRBJ2-7 is a better fit for the DNA end. The CDR3 has 15 residues. Germline values: CDR1 SGHAT, CDR2 FQDESV (reference sequence). The CDR3, as DNA: TGTGCCAGCAGCTTACGCGGGGGCAGTACGAATGAGCAGTACTTC. Translated, it gives CASSLRGGSTNEQYF.

The gene calls are TRBV29-1 and TRBJ2-1; D call uncertain. The CDR3 sequence is 15 residues long. With 2 bases removed from V and 4 bases from J, the gap between germline ends came to 15 bases. Per the germline V gene, CDR1 is SQVTM and CDR2 is ANQGSEA. This CDR3 reads CSVEPDWGIYNEQFF. The CDR3 DNA reads TGCAGCGTTGAACCTGACTGGGGAATATACAATGAGCAGTTCTTC.

The J gene is TRBJ2-3, the V gene TRBV15, with D perhaps matching TRBD2 (6 bases). The CDR3 extends over 13 amino acids. Germline assignment: CDR1 LNHNV and CDR2 YYDKDF (reference sequence). Trimming cost V 5 bases and J 4 bases, with 10 bases left between them. Here the CDR3 reads CATSLGSSDTQYF. DNA of the CDR3: TGTGCCACCAGCCTCGGGAGTTCAGATACGCAGTATTTT.

V usage is TRBV20-1 and J usage is TRBJ2-1; no clear D. This CDR3 has 9 residues. Trimming took off 1 base at V and 10 bases at J, with 2 bases between the two ends. CDR1 and CDR2 from the germline V gene are DFQATT and SNEGSKA (reference sequence). Here the CDR3 reads CSARAEQFF. DNA for the CDR3: TGCAGTGCTAGAGCCGAGCAGTTCTTC.

This clonotype came up a few times. The chain employs TRBV24-1 and TRBJ2-2, with no clear D. Germline V gene data show CDR1 as KGHDR and CDR2 as SFDVKD. V was clipped by 0 bases and J by 5 bases, with 6 bases between them. The CDR3 extends over 14 amino acids. CDR3 in amino acids: CATSDLGDTGELFF. CDR3 nucleotides: TGTGCCACCAGTGATTTGGGGGATACCGGGGAGCTGTTTTTT.

Concerning this clonotype: A read error may be the cause here, since a much bigger clone is one base away. This sequence joins TRBV28 and TRBJ2-7, with D perhaps matching TRBD2 (5 bases). The length of the CDR3 is 14 residues. In germline, CDR1 is MDHEN, CDR2 SYDVKM. For the CDR3, the DNA is TGTGCCGGCAGATACCTCGCCGGGACCTACGAGCAGTACTTC. Protein sequence: CAGRYLAGTYEQYF. The full variable domain, rest sourced from reference TRBV28 and TRBJ2-7, is DVKVTQSSRYLVKRTGEKVFLECVQDMDHENMFWYRQDPGLGLRLIYFSYDVKMKEKGDIPEGYSVSREKKERFSLILESASTNQTSMYLCAGRYLAGTYEQYFGPGTRLTVT.

The CDR3 reads CSARELQAIYGYTF. CDR3 in DNA: TGCAGTGCTAGAGAGTTACAGGCAATCTATGGCTACACCTTC. The chain combines TRBV20-1 with TRBJ1-2; D is perhaps TRBD1 (5 bases). The CDR3 has 14 amino acids. Trimming removed 0 bases from V and 4 bases from J, with 12 bases in between. Germline V gene sequence: CDR1 DFQATT, CDR2 SNEGSKA (reference sequence).

This clonotype has a handful of counts. The gene calls are TRBV7-9 and TRBJ2-7, with TRBD2 matching 7 bases. The CDR3 covers 14 residues. With 2 bases clipped from V and 3 bases from J, the junction kept 4 bases outside the gene matches. CDR1 and CDR2 (germline): SEHNR, FQNEAQ (reference sequence). Written as DNA, the CDR3 is TGTGCCAGCAGCTTAACGGGGGAGGGCTACGAGCAGTACTTC. This translates into CASSLTGEGYEQYF.

This clonotype occurred many times. This chain uses TRBV9 with TRBJ2-7; 8 positions agree with TRBD2. The CDR3 has 13 residues. Trimming at V came to 0 bases and at J to 7 bases, leaving 3 bases not matched to a gene. Germline CDR1 is SGDLS and CDR2 is YYNGEE. CDR3 coding DNA: TGTGCCAGCAGCGTAGGTGGCGGGGGGGAGCAGTACTTC. It specifies CASSVGGGGEQYF. Complete variable domain (other parts from reference TRBV9 and TRBJ2-7): DSGVTQTPKHLITATGQRVTLRCSPRSGDLSVYWYQQSLDQGLQFLIQYYNGEERAKGNILERFSAQQFPDLHSELNLSSLELGDSALYFCASSVGGGGEQYFGPGTRLTVT.

This clonotype was observed a handful of times. The gene calls are TRBV4-2 and TRBJ2-7, with 12 bases lining up with TRBD2. V dropped 1 base and J dropped 0; count of bases not matched to a gene: 7. From germline, CDR1 is LGHNA and CDR2 YNFKEQ. The CDR3 runs to 18 residues. The CDR3 coding sequence is TGTGCCAGCAGCCAAGGGACTAGCGGGGCACCCCTCTCCTACGAGCAGTACTTC. As protein: CASSQGTSGAPLSYEQYF.

This clonotype appeared a few times. This chain joins TRBV6-5 and TRBJ1-1; the D is unclear. CDR3 length: 15 amino acids. Germline lookup yields CDR1 MNHEY and CDR2 SVGAGI. V lost 2 bases, J lost 0 bases, and 10 bases lay in between. The CDR3: CASSYILDLNTEAFF. In DNA, the CDR3 is TGTGCCAGCAGTTACATTCTAGACTTGAACACTGAAGCTTTCTTT.

This clonotype was observed a handful of times. The V call is TRBV12-5, the J call TRBJ2-1; D might be TRBD1 (6 bases). Deletions cut 3 bases from V and 16 bases from J, with 19 bases between. The CDR3 extends over 13 amino acids. The germline CDR1 and CDR2 sequences are LGHNT and FRNRAP. The CDR3 region has the DNA TGTGCTAGTGGTTTAACGACCGAAGGGGGTTACTTCTTC. As protein: CASGLTTEGGYFF.

This clonotype was counted a single time. CDR3 DNA sequence: TGCGCCAGCAGCTGGACAGGGGGCGCGAACACCGGGGAGCTGTTTTTT. Residues: CASSWTGGANTGELFF. The chain has TRBV5-1 and TRBJ2-2; TRBD1 matches at 11 bases. The CDR3 is 16 residues long. Germline values: CDR1 SGHRS, CDR2 YFSETQ. The V gene end was trimmed by 3 bases and the J gene end by 0 bases; junction bases not matched to a gene: 1.

The sample holds many counts of this clonotype. CDR3 bases: TGTGCCAGCAGATCAGGACAGGGGAACACCGGGGAGCTGTTTTTT. It codes for CASRSGQGNTGELFF. V and J are TRBV3-1 and TRBJ2-2; 8 nucleotides align to TRBD1. The CDR3 totals 15 residues. Germline CDR1 is LGHDT and CDR2 is YNNKEL (reference sequence). Germline trimming cut 6 bases from V and 1 base from J; bases unmatched to any gene: 4.

This clonotype was observed a few times. The chain joins TRBV19 to TRBJ1-5; weak D call: TRBD1 (6 bases). V was shortened by 3 bases and J by 5 bases, with 14 bases between the two germline ends. This CDR3 comprises 15 residues. Germline V gives CDR1 LNHDA, CDR2 SQIVND (reference sequence). CDR3 sequence (DNA): TGTGCCAGTAGTATTACCTCCAACAGGGATCAGCCCCAGCATTTT. Encoded protein: CASSITSNRDQPQHF.